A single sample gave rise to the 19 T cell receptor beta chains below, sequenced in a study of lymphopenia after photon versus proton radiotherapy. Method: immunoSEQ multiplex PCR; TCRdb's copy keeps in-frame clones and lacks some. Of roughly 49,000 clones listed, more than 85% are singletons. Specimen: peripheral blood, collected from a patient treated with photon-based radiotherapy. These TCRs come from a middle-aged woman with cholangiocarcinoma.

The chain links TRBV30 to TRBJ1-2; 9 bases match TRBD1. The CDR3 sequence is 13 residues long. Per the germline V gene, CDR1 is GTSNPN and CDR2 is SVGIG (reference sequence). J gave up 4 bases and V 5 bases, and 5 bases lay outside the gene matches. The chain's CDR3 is CAWGTGFLYGYTF. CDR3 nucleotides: TGTGCCTGGGGGACAGGGTTTCTCTATGGCTACACCTTC.

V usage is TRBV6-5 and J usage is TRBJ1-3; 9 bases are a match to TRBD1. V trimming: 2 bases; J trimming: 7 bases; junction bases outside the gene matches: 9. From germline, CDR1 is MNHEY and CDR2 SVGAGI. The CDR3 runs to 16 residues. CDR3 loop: CASSYRGTGIVNTIYF. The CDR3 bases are TGTGCCAGCAGTTACAGGGGGACAGGGATCGTGAACACCATATATTTT.

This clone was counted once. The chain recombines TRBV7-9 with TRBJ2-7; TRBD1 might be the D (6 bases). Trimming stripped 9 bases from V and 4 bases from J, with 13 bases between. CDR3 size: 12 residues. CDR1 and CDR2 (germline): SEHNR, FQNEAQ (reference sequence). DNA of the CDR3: TGTGCCAGTTCAAGGGGGAATTACGAGCAGTACTTC. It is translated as CASSRGNYEQYF.

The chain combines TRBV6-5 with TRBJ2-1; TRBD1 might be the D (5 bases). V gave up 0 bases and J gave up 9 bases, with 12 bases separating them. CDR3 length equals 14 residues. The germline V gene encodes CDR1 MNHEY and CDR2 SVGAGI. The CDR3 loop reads CASSYSPGKAEQFF. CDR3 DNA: TGTGCCAGCAGTTACTCTCCAGGGAAGGCTGAGCAGTTCTTC.

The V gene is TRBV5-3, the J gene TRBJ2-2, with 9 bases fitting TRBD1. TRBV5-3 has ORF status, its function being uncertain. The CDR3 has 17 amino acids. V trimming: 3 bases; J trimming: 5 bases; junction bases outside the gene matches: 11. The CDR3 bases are TGTGCCAGAAGCTCCGACCCGGGACAGGGTAGTACCGGGGAGCTGTTTTTT. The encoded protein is CARSSDPGQGSTGELFF.

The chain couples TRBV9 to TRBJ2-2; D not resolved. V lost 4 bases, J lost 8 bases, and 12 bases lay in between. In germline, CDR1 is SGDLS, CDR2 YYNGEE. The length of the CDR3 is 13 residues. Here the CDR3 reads CASSTPPGGELFF. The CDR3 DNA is TGTGCCAGCAGCACCCCTCCCGGAGGGGAGCTGTTTTTT.

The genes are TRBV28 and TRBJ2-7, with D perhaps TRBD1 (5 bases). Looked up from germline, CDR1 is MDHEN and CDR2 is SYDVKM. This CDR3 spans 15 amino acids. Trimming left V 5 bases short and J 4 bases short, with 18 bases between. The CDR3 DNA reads TGTGCCAGCAGTCCCCCCCTAAGGGGCGCTTACGAGCAGTACTTC. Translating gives CASSPPLRGAYEQYF. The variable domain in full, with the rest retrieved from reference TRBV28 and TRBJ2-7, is DVKVTQSSRYLVKRTGEKVFLECVQDMDHENMFWYRQDPGLGLRLIYFSYDVKMKEKGDIPEGYSVSREKKERFSLILESASTNQTSMYLCASSPPLRGAYEQYFGPGTRLTVT.

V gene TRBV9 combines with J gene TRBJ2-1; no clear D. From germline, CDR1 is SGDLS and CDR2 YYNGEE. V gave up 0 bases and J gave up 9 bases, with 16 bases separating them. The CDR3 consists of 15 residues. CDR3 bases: TGTGCCAGCAGCGTAGACCCCAGCTCTGTTGGTGAGCAGTTCTTC. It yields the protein CASSVDPSSVGEQFF.

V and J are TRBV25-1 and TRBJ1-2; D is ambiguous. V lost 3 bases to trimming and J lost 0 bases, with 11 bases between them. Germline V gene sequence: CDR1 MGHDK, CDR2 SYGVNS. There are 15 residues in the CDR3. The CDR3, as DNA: TGTGCCAGCAGTGATAGTACAACTGCTAACTATGGCTACACCTTC. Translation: CASSDSTTANYGYTF.

In nucleotides, the CDR3 is TGTGCCATCAGTGAGTCCTATGGCTACACCTTC. Amino acids: CAISESYGYTF. V gene TRBV10-3 combines with J gene TRBJ1-2, with D unclear. Germline CDR1 reads ENHRY; CDR2 reads SYGVKD. This CDR3 has 11 amino acids. V was cut by 0 bases and J by 4 bases, with 0 bases left in between.

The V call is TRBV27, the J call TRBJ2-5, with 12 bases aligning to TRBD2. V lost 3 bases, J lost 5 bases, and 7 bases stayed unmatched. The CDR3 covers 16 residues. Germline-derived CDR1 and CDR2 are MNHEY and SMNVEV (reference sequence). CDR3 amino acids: CASSFLTSGRRETQYF. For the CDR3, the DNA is TGTGCCAGCAGTTTTTTGACTAGCGGGAGAAGGGAGACCCAGTACTTC.

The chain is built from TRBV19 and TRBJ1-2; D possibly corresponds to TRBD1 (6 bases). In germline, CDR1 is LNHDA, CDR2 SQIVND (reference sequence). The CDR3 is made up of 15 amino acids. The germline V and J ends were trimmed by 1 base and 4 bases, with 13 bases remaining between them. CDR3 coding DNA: TGTGCCAGTAGTATAGTAGGCAGGGGATCCTATGGCTACACCTTC. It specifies CASSIVGRGSYGYTF.

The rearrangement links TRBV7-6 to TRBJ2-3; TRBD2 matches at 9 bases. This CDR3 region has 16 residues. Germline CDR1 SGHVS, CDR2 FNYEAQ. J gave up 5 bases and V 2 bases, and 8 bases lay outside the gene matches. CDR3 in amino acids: CASSLFPSGVGDTQYF. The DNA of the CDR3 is TGTGCCAGCAGCTTATTCCCTAGCGGGGTCGGAGATACGCAGTATTTT.

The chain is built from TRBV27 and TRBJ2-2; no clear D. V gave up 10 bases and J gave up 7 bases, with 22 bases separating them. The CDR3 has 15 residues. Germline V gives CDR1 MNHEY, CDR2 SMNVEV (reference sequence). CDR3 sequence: CATRNPLPQSGELFF. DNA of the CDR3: TGTGCCACCAGAAATCCGCTACCTCAGAGCGGGGAGCTGTTTTTT.

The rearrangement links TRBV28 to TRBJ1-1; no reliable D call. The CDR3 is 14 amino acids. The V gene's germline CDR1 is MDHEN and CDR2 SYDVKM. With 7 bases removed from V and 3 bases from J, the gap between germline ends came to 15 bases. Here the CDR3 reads CASTHPSQYTEAFF. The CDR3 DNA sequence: TGTGCCAGCACTCACCCGAGCCAGTACACTGAAGCTTTCTTT. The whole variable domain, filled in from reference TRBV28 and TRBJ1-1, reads DVKVTQSSRYLVKRTGEKVFLECVQDMDHENMFWYRQDPGLGLRLIYFSYDVKMKEKGDIPEGYSVSREKKERFSLILESASTNQTSMYLCASTHPSQYTEAFFGQGTRLTVV.

The CDR3: CASRPGTPYGEAFF. For the CDR3, the DNA is TGTGCCAGCAGACCGGGGACACCCTATGGTGAAGCTTTCTTT. The chain couples TRBV11-1 to TRBJ1-1; tentatively, D is TRBD1 (6 bases). V gave up 6 bases and J gave up 7 bases, with 18 bases separating them. The germline V gene has CDR1 SGHAT and CDR2 FQDESV (reference sequence). This CDR3 is 14 amino acids long.

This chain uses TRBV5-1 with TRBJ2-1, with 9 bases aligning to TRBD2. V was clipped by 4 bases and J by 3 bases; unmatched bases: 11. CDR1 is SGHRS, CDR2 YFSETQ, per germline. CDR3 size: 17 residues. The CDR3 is CASSPLPASGVYNEQFF. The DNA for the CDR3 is TGCGCCAGCAGCCCCCTTCCTGCTAGCGGGGTCTACAATGAGCAGTTCTTC. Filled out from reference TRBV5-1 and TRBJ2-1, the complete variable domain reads KAGVTQTPRYLIKTRGQQVTLSCSPISGHRSVSWYQQTPGQGLQFLFEYFSETQRNKGNFPGRFSGRQFSNSRSEMNVSTLELGDSALYLCASSPLPASGVYNEQFFGPGTRLTVL.

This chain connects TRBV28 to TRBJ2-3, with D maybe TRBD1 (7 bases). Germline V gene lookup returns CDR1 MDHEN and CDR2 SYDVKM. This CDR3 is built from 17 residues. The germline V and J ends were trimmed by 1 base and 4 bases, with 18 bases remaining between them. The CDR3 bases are TGTGCCAGCAGTTTATCCCCAGGGGGGAAGGCTCCAGATACGCAGTATTTT. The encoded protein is CASSLSPGGKAPDTQYF.

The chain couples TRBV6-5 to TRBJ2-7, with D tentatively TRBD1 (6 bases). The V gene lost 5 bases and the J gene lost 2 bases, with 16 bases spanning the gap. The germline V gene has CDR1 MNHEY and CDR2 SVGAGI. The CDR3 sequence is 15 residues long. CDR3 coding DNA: TGTGCCAGCAGTCACCCTCGAGAGGGGGCCTACGAGCAGTACTTC. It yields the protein CASSHPREGAYEQYF.